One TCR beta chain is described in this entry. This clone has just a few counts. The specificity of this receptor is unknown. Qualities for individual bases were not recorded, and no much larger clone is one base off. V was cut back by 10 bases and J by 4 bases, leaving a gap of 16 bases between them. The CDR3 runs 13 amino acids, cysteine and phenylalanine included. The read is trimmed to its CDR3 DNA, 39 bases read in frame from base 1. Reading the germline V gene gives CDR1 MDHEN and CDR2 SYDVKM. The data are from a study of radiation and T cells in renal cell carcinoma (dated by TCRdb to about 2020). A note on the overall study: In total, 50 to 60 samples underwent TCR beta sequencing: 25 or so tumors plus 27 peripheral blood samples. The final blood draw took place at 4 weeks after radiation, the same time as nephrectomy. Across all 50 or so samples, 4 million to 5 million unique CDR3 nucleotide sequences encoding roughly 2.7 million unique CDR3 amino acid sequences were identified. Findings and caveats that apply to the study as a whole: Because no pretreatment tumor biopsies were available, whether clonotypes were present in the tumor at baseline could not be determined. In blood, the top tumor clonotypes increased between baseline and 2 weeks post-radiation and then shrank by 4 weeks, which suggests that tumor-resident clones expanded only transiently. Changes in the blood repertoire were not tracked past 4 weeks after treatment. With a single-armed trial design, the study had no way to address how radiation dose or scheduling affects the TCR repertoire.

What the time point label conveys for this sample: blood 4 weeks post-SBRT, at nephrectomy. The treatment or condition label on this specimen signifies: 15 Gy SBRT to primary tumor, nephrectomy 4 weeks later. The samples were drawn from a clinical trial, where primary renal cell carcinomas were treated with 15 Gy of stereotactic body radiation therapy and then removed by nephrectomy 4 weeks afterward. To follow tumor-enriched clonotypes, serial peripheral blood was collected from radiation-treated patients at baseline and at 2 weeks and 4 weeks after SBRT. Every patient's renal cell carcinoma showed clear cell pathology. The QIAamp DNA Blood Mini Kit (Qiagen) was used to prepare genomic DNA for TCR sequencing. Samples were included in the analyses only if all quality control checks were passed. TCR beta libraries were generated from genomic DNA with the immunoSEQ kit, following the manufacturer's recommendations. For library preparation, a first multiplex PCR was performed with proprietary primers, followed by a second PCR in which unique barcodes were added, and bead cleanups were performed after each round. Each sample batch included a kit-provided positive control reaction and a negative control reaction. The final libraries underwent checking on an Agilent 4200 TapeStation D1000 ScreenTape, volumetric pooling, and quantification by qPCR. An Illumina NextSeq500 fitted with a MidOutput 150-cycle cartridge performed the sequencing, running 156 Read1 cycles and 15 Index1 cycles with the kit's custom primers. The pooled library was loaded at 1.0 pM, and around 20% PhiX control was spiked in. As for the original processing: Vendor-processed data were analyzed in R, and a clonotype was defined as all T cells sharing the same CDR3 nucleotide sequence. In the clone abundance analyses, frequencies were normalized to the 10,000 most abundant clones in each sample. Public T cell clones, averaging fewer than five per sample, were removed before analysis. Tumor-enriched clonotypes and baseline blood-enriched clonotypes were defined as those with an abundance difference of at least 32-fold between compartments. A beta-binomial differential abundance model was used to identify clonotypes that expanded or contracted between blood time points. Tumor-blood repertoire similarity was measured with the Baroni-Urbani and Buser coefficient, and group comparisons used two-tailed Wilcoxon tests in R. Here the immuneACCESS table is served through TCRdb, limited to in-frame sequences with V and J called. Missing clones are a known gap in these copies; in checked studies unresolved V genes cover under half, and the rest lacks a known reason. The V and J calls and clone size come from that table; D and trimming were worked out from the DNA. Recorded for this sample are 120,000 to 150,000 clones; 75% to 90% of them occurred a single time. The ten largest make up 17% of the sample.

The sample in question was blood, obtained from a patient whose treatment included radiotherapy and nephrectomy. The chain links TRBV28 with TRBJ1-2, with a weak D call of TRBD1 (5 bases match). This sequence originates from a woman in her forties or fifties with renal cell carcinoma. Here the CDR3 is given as CATRGPGGYGYTF. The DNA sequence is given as TGTGCCACCCGGGGTCCGGGGGGCTATGGCTACACCTTC.